Below, 27 T cell receptor beta chains from the same sample are listed, as sequenced in a study of blood T cell repertoires in COVID-19. Sequenced by immunoSEQ multiplex PCR; TCRdb stores in-frame clones only, minus some. The sample lists under 200,000 clones; approximately 83% were seen once. Material for sequencing was peripheral blood. The receptors come from a woman at least 80 years old with active or convalescent COVID-19.

This chain uses TRBV7-2 with TRBJ2-4; TRBD1 aligns across 7 bases. J was trimmed by 0 bases and V by 5 bases; bases with no gene match: 4. Germline values: CDR1 SGHTA, CDR2 FQGNSA. This CDR3 has 15 amino acids. CDR3: CASSQGQTAKNIQYF. In DNA, the CDR3 is TGTGCCAGCAGCCAGGGACAGACAGCCAAAAACATTCAGTACTTC. Supplemented by reference TRBV7-2 and TRBJ2-4, the full variable domain reads GAGVSQSPSNKVTEKGKDVELRCDPISGHTALYWYRQSLGQGLEFLIYFQGNSAPDKSGLPSDRFSAERTGGSVSTLTIQRTQQEDSAVYLCASSQGQTAKNIQYFGAGTRLSVL.

For the CDR3, the DNA is TGTGCCACCCGGGGGAACCCTAACACCGGGGAGCTGTTTTTT. It specifies CATRGNPNTGELFF. The rearrangement joins TRBV7-9 to TRBJ2-2; TRBD2 might be the D (6 bases). CDR1 and CDR2 from the germline V gene are SEHNR and FQNEAQ (reference sequence). Trimming left V 10 bases short and J 2 bases short, with 14 bases between. The CDR3 spans 14 residues. Variable domain in full (rest from reference TRBV7-9 and TRBJ2-2): DTGVSQNPRHKITKRGQNVTFRCDPISEHNRLYWYRQTLGQGPEFLTYFQNEAQLEKSRLLSDRFSAERPKGSFSTLEIQRTEQGDSAMYLCATRGNPNTGELFFGEGSRLTVL.

The chain recombines TRBV7-8 with TRBJ1-4; 7 nucleotides line up with TRBD1. Germline CDR1 is SGHVS and CDR2 is FQNEAQ. With 5 bases clipped from V and 7 bases from J, the junction kept 7 bases outside the gene matches. The CDR3 has 14 residues. The CDR3 sequence is CASSMTGLGEKLFF. CDR3 coding DNA: TGTGCCAGCAGCATGACAGGGTTAGGTGAAAAACTGTTTTTT.

The rearrangement joins TRBV4-3 to TRBJ1-3, with D uncertain. V gave up 0 bases and J gave up 0 bases, with 12 bases separating them. CDR1 and CDR2 (germline): LGHNA, YSLEER. The CDR3 extends over 17 amino acids. CDR3 region: CASSQDSTVNSGNTIYF. The CDR3 DNA reads as TGCGCCAGCAGCCAAGATAGTACGGTCAACTCTGGAAACACCATATATTTT.

The chain couples TRBV9 to TRBJ1-4, with a weak D call TRBD1 (5 bases). The CDR3 is 15 amino acids. Germline loops: CDR1 SGDLS, CDR2 YYNGEE. V shed 0 bases and J shed 2 bases, with 8 bases lying between them. Here the CDR3 reads CASSVAGGTNEKLFF. As DNA, the CDR3 is TGTGCCAGCAGCGTAGCTGGGGGGACTAATGAAAAACTGTTTTTT.

The chain joins TRBV30 to TRBJ1-2, with D possibly matching TRBD1 (6 bases). Germline V gene lookup returns CDR1 GTSNPN and CDR2 SVGIG (reference sequence). This CDR3 region has 21 residues. Trimming removed 1 base at V and 2 bases at J, with 32 bases between. In DNA form, the CDR3 reads TGTGCCTGGAGTGCCCTCGTAATAGCCAATCCCGACAGGCAGCGAAACTATGGCTACACCTTC. Translating it yields CAWSALVIANPDRQRNYGYTF.

The chain links TRBV11-3 to TRBJ2-7, with D possibly matching TRBD1 (5 bases). This CDR3 contains 14 residues. The germline CDR1 and CDR2 sequences are SGHNT and YENEEA. Trimming took off 1 base at V and 5 bases at J, with 12 bases between the two ends. CDR3 sequence (DNA): TGTGCCAGCAGCTTAGGGCAGGGCAGCCACGAGCAGTACTTC. The encoded protein is CASSLGQGSHEQYF.

This sequence joins TRBV7-3 and TRBJ1-1, with a possible D match to TRBD1 (6 bases). CDR1 SGHTA and CDR2 FQGTGA come from the germline V gene. Between the trimmed V and J ends, which lost 5 bases and 0 bases, there was a span of 10 bases. The CDR3 covers 14 residues. In DNA form, the CDR3 reads TGTGCCAGCAGCCTACAGGGTATGAACACTGAAGCTTTCTTT. Amino acid sequence: CASSLQGMNTEAFF.

This chain links TRBV7-2 with TRBJ2-2; 13 positions agree with TRBD2. V was pared by 5 bases and J by 3 bases, with 6 bases of the junction left unmatched. Germline CDR1 SGHTA, CDR2 FQGNSA. This CDR3 spans 17 amino acids. This CDR3 is CASSLGGLAGDTGELFF. The CDR3 DNA reads as TGTGCCAGCAGCCTAGGTGGACTAGCGGGGGACACCGGGGAGCTGTTTTTT.

The rearrangement uses TRBV7-8 and TRBJ2-7, with TRBD1 identical over 7 bases. Trimming took 0 bases from V and 2 from J; bases not matched to a gene: 10. CDR3 length: 17 residues. Germline V CDR1 and CDR2: SGHVS, FQNEAQ. CDR3 nucleotide sequence: TGTGCCAGCAGCTTAGCACTCCAGGGGGAGCTCACCTACGAGCAGTACTTC. This gives the protein CASSLALQGELTYEQYF.

J is TRBJ2-2 and V is TRBV5-1, with 10 bases lining up with TRBD1. The trim removed 5 bases at V and 4 bases at J, leaving 11 bases unmatched. There are 17 residues in the CDR3. Germline assignment: CDR1 SGHRS and CDR2 YFSETQ. The CDR3 coding sequence is TGCGCCAGCAGGGCCGGGACAGGGGACCCGGGCACCGGGGAGCTGTTTTTT. Amino acids: CASRAGTGDPGTGELFF.

The chain links TRBV11-2 to TRBJ2-7, with TRBD2 identical over 8 bases. The length of the CDR3 is 15 residues. The trim removed 5 bases at V and 6 bases at J, leaving 12 bases unmatched. In germline, CDR1 is SGHAT, CDR2 FQNNGV. CDR3 residues: CASSRVAGQFREQYF. The DNA of the CDR3 is TGTGCCAGCAGCAGAGTAGCGGGGCAATTTCGCGAGCAGTACTTC. Variable domain in full (rest from reference TRBV11-2 and TRBJ2-7): EAGVAQSPRYKIIEKRQSVAFWCNPISGHATLYWYQQILGQGPKLLIQFQNNGVVDDSQLPKDRFSAERLKGVDSTLKIQPAKLEDSAVYLCASSRVAGQFREQYFGPGTRLTVT.

The chain is built from TRBV10-3 and TRBJ2-2; TRBD1 matches at 8 bases. CDR1 and CDR2 from the germline V gene are ENHRY and SYGVKD. The CDR3 extends over 15 amino acids. With V trimmed by 6 bases and J by 3 bases, 6 bases remained unmatched. The CDR3 DNA reads as TGTGCCATCAGCCTCGGGACAGGAGACACCGGGGAGCTGTTTTTT. Protein: CAISLGTGDTGELFF.

V gene TRBV7-9 combines with J gene TRBJ2-7; a weak D match, TRBD2 (5 bases). CDR3 size: 14 residues. The V end was cut by 1 base, the J end by 1 base, with 8 bases between. The germline CDR1 and CDR2 sequences are SEHNR and FQNEAQ (reference sequence). CDR3 amino acids: CASSLDQRSYEQYF. The CDR3 DNA sequence: TGTGCCAGCAGCTTAGACCAGCGGTCCTACGAGCAGTACTTC.

This clone was counted between two and nine times. V gene TRBV19 combines with J gene TRBJ1-1; D gene ambiguous. The CDR3 has 15 amino acids. The germline CDR1 and CDR2 sequences are LNHDA and SQIVND (reference sequence). The germline V and J ends were trimmed by 3 bases and 0 bases, with 11 bases remaining between them. The CDR3 here is CASSMSRSMNTEAFF. The CDR3 DNA is TGTGCCAGTAGTATGTCACGGAGTATGAACACTGAAGCTTTCTTT.

The chain joins TRBV12-3 or TRBV12-4 to TRBJ1-1; the D is unclear. The CDR3 consists of 13 residues. V was cut by 0 bases and J by 6 bases, with 8 bases left in between. CDR3 protein: CASSLARGAEAFF. For the CDR3, the DNA is TGTGCCAGCAGTTTAGCACGCGGGGCTGAAGCTTTCTTT.

The chain recombines TRBV4-1 with TRBJ1-5; D is ambiguous. Germline V lookup: CDR1 MGHRA, CDR2 YSYEKL. The V end was cut by 1 base, the J end by 0 bases, with 4 bases between. The CDR3 sequence is 14 residues long. CDR3 coding DNA: TGCGCCAGCAGCCAAGCAGATAGCAATCAGCCCCAGCATTTT. This encodes CASSQADSNQPQHF.

This chain joins TRBV7-8 and TRBJ2-7, with 8 bases that match TRBD1. In germline, CDR1 is SGHVS, CDR2 FQNEAQ. V shed 2 bases and J 5 bases; nucleotides not matched to a gene: 14. The CDR3 sequence is 17 residues long. CDR3 sequence reads: CASSLTGQGLRGDEQYF. CDR3 bases: TGTGCCAGCAGCTTAACCGGACAGGGCCTACGAGGGGACGAGCAGTACTTC.

The V gene is TRBV6-5, the J gene TRBJ2-7; the match to TRBD1 covers 11 bases. V lost 9 bases to trimming and J lost 1 base; unmatched junction nucleotides: 2. This CDR3 spans 13 amino acids. Germline lookup yields CDR1 MNHEY and CDR2 SVGAGI. CDR3 sequence: CASGQGASYEQYF. In DNA form, the CDR3 reads TGTGCCAGTGGACAGGGGGCGTCCTACGAGCAGTACTTC.

V usage is TRBV30 and J usage is TRBJ1-3; TRBD1 agrees at 7 bases. The CDR3 consists of 15 residues. The germline CDR1 and CDR2 sequences are GTSNPN and SVGIG (reference sequence). V shed 3 bases and J 0 bases; nucleotides not matched to a gene: 5. The CDR3 nucleotides read TGTGCCTGGAGCATCGGGACAGCCTCTGGAAACACCATATATTTT. It encodes CAWSIGTASGNTIYF. Full variable domain (outside the CDR3, taken from reference TRBV30 and TRBJ1-3): SQTIHQWPATLVQPVGSPLSLECTVEGTSNPNLYWYRQAAGRGLQLLFYSVGIGQISSEVPQNLSASRPQDRQFILSSKKLLLSDSGFYLCAWSIGTASGNTIYFGEGSWLTVV.

The chain carries TRBV4-1 and TRBJ1-4; D possibly corresponds to TRBD1 (6 bases). The CDR3 spans 15 residues. CDR1 and CDR2 (germline): MGHRA, YSYEKL. V lost 4 bases and J lost 4, with 13 bases in between. The DNA for the CDR3 is TGCGCCAGCAGCCTAGGGACATTCTATAATGAAAAACTGTTTTTT. Residues: CASSLGTFYNEKLFF.

This chain connects TRBV19 to TRBJ2-3; 7 bases are shared with TRBD1. Trimming cost V 4 bases and J 5 bases; bases outside gene matches: 6. Germline V CDR1 and CDR2: LNHDA, SQIVND (reference sequence). This CDR3 has 14 amino acids. The CDR3 bases are TGTGCCAGTAGTAAAGACAGGGACATAGATACGCAGTATTTT. It translates to CASSKDRDIDTQYF.

The chain links TRBV7-6 to TRBJ1-3; TRBD1 matches at 8 bases. V lost 5 bases to trimming and J lost 2 bases; unmatched junction nucleotides: 5. Per the germline V gene, CDR1 is SGHVS and CDR2 is FNYEAQ. This CDR3 has 15 amino acids. The CDR3 nucleotides read TGTGCCAGCAGCATGCAGGGGGCTACTGGAAACACCATATATTTT. Its protein is CASSMQGATGNTIYF.

As DNA, the CDR3 is TGTGCCAGCAGCCAGACAGGGAACGAGCAGTACTTC. Encoded protein: CASSQTGNEQYF. The rearrangement uses TRBV7-8 and TRBJ2-7, with TRBD1 identical over 7 bases. The ends lost 5 bases at V and 5 bases at J; junction bases unmatched: 3. CDR1 SGHVS and CDR2 FQNEAQ come from the germline V gene. The CDR3 contains 12 residues.

The chain is built from TRBV13 and TRBJ2-1; 8 positions agree with TRBD2. The CDR3 loop spans 13 amino acids. Germline lookup yields CDR1 PRHDT and CDR2 FYEKMQ (reference sequence). Germline trimming cut 6 bases from V and 9 bases from J; bases unmatched to any gene: 7. The CDR3: CASSLTRGGEQFF. In DNA, the CDR3 is TGTGCCAGCAGTTTAACCCGGGGGGGTGAGCAGTTCTTC.

This clone was seen once. The chain combines TRBV4-1 with TRBJ1-3; a weak D match, TRBD1 (5 bases). V lost 2 bases and J 2 bases, leaving 10 bases between the germline ends. This CDR3 has 15 amino acids. The germline gives CDR1 MGHRA, CDR2 YSYEKL. This chain's CDR3 is CASSQPGSPGNTIYF. CDR3 coding DNA: TGCGCCAGCAGCCAACCAGGGTCGCCTGGAAACACCATATATTTT.

The chain links TRBV4-1 to TRBJ2-7, with 9 bases fitting TRBD2. The V gene's germline CDR1 is MGHRA and CDR2 YSYEKL. The CDR3 totals 15 residues. Trimming removed 0 bases from V and 7 bases from J; junction bases left unmatched: 7. For the CDR3, the DNA is TGCGCCAGCAGCCAAGACCTAGCGGGGAGTGGAGAGCAGTACTTC. It codes for CASSQDLAGSGEQYF.